This TCR beta chain was documented in a study of identical twins. V lost 7 bases and J 7 bases, leaving 14 bases between the germline ends. The CDR3 totals 12 residues. Template switching, a step in the protocol, added a universal primer site, and cDNA carried unique molecular identifiers. MiXCR, applied by TCRdb to the 5' RACE reads, yields one record per CDR3 protein. This table holds 600,000 to 850,000 distinct CDR3 sequences, about 20% found once. A further study also used this sample, focusing on T cells expressing NK-cell markers. That publication notes: Sequencing of TCR beta repertoires drew on sorted CD3+CD56+NKG2C+, CD3+CD56+NKG2C- and CD3+CD56-NKG2C+ T cells.

The sequencing input was PBMCs. The V gene is TRBV12-3 or TRBV12-4, the J gene TRBJ2-7; D gene unclear. The clonotype was recovered from a young woman in good health. The CDR3 sequence: CASTMTPGEQYF. CDR3 nucleotides: TGTGCCAGCACAATGACCCCGGGTGAGCAGTACTTC.